The subject of this entry is one TCR beta chain. Its target is unknown. V was trimmed by 7 bases and J by 1 base, leaving 10 bases between them. Looked up from germline, CDR1 is SQVTM and CDR2 is ANQGSEA. The CDR3 has 13 amino acids. This specimen comes from a study of response to subunit inactivated influenza vaccine. Study-wide results and caveats: That few new T cells are recruited by each seasonal influenza vaccination was the authors' suggestion.

TCRdb re-called the RT-PCR reads with MiXCR, one entry per CDR3 protein. The sample carries 700,000 to 800,000 distinct CDR3 sequences, roughly 18% recorded once. This specimen consisted of PBMCs from blood, obtained more than 4 days after vaccination. The chain joins TRBV29-1 to TRBJ2-2; D gene ambiguous. The clonotype originates from a man aged 45 to 65 who received an inactivated influenza vaccine. The CDR3 coding sequence is TGCAGCGCAGAGCGAGGGAACACCGGGGAGCTGTTTTTT. This gives the protein CSAERGNTGELFF.